Presented here are 15 T cell receptor beta chains from one specimen sequenced in a study of cytomegalovirus exposure and HLA in healthy donors. In the PCR, 60 Vbeta and 13 Jbeta primers were used. Sequencing used immunoSEQ multiplex PCR; TCRdb keeps in-frame clones, though not all of them. This sample yields 150,000 to 160,000 clones, of which 80% are seen a single time; 5.6% belongs to the top ten. Sequencing was done on a sample of PBMCs. The receptors originated from a woman aged 40-49 years in good health and CMV-seropositive.

The CDR3 bases are TGCGCCAGCAGCCAAGTTCTGTCCGAAAAACTGTTTTTT. Its protein is CASSQVLSEKLFF. The V and J genes are TRBV4-1 and TRBJ1-4, with D unclear. The CDR3 length is 13 residues. CDR1 is MGHRA, CDR2 YSYEKL, per germline. Trimming cost V 1 base and J 8 bases, with 8 bases left between them.

This clone was seen more than once but under ten times. V gene TRBV29-1 combines with J gene TRBJ2-5, with TRBD1 identical over 8 bases. The junction had 6 bases not matched to a gene; V was cut back by 6 bases and J by 3 bases. CDR1 is SQVTM and CDR2 is ANQGSEA in the germline V gene. The CDR3 spans 13 residues. CDR3 residues: CSVLATGEETQYF. CDR3 DNA: TGCAGCGTCCTAGCGACAGGGGAAGAGACCCAGTACTTC.

The J gene is TRBJ1-2, the V gene TRBV7-9; 7 positions agree with TRBD1. CDR1 SEHNR and CDR2 FQNEAQ come from the germline V gene (reference sequence). The CDR3 runs to 15 residues. V gave up 5 bases and J gave up 0 bases; unmatched junction bases: 6. CDR3 region: CASSRGTETNYGYTF. In DNA form, the CDR3 reads TGTGCCAGCAGCCGCGGGACAGAAACTAACTATGGCTACACCTTC.

CDR3 sequence: CASSSTGASQPQHF. DNA of the CDR3: TGTGCCAGCAGCTCCACAGGGGCGTCTCAGCCCCAGCATTTT. V gene TRBV28 combines with J gene TRBJ1-5, with 7 bases matching TRBD1. Trimming at V came to 6 bases and at J to 6 bases, leaving 8 bases not matched to a gene. CDR3 length: 14 amino acids. The germline V gene encodes CDR1 MDHEN and CDR2 SYDVKM.

The CDR3 sequence is CASRLAGSNEQFF. Here the CDR3 DNA reads TGTGCCAGCAGGCTAGCGGGGTCCAATGAGCAGTTCTTC. This chain joins TRBV6-5 and TRBJ2-1, with TRBD2 identical over 9 bases. The junction had 3 bases not matched to a gene; V was cut back by 6 bases and J by 6 bases. Germline CDR1 and CDR2: MNHEY and SVGAGI. The CDR3 runs 13 residues.

V gene TRBV6-1 combines with J gene TRBJ2-7; 14 bases agree with TRBD2. Germline V gene sequence: CDR1 MNHNS, CDR2 SASEGT. The CDR3 runs 13 residues. V gave up 10 bases and J gave up 7 bases; unmatched junction bases: 6. The CDR3 loop reads CATRLAGGPEQYF. CDR3 DNA sequence: TGTGCCACAAGACTAGCGGGAGGGCCTGAGCAGTACTTC.

The gene calls are TRBV27 and TRBJ2-3; 7 bases fit TRBD1. Trimming took 6 bases from V and 6 from J; bases not matched to a gene: 12. Germline CDR1 reads MNHEY; CDR2 reads SMNVEV (reference sequence). This CDR3 has 15 amino acids. CDR3 sequence (DNA): TGTGCCAGCAGGAAGGGACAGCACACGAGGGATACGCAGTATTTT. Residues: CASRKGQHTRDTQYF.

CDR3 coding DNA: TGTGCCACCAGCAGCGGAATGCTAGCGGGAGGGCCCAAGGAGACCCAGTACTTC. This gives the protein CATSSGMLAGGPKETQYF. The rearrangement links TRBV15 to TRBJ2-5; 12 bases align to TRBD2. V trimming: 3 bases; J trimming: 5 bases; junction bases outside the gene matches: 13. Per the germline V gene, CDR1 is LNHNV and CDR2 is YYDKDF (reference sequence). The CDR3 is 18 amino acids.

The V gene is TRBV10-1, the J gene TRBJ2-1, with TRBD2 matching over 12 bases. Per germline, CDR1 WNHNN and CDR2 SYGVQD (reference sequence). After removal of 0 bases from V and 4 bases from J, the junction contained 1 base not matched to a gene. The CDR3 length is 16 residues. For the CDR3, the DNA is TGCGCCAGCAGTGAGTCAACTAGCGGGGGGTACAATGAGCAGTTCTTC. Protein product: CASSESTSGGYNEQFF.

V is TRBV18 and J is TRBJ2-2; D gene unclear. Looked up from germline, CDR1 is KGHSH and CDR2 is LQKENI. The CDR3 is 16 residues long. Trimming took 1 base from V and 1 from J, leaving 10 bases between them. The CDR3 nucleotides are TGTGCCAGCTCACCACTACCCCCGGGGAACACCGGGGAGCTGTTTTTT. Protein sequence: CASSPLPPGNTGELFF.

The rearrangement links TRBV28 to TRBJ1-5; D possibly corresponds to TRBD1 (6 bases). V was clipped by 3 bases and J by 5 bases, with 20 bases between them. CDR1 and CDR2 (germline): MDHEN, SYDVKM. The CDR3 sequence is 17 residues long. CDR3 protein: CASSFSGRGQSHQPQHF. The CDR3 DNA is TGTGCCAGCAGTTTTTCGGGCCGAGGACAGAGCCATCAGCCCCAGCATTTT.

The rearrangement joins TRBV7-3 to TRBJ2-2, with a possible D match to TRBD2 (6 bases). Trimming shortened V by 5 bases and J by 1 base, and 11 bases separated the two germline ends. Germline-derived CDR1 and CDR2 are SGHTA and FQGTGA. The CDR3 has 15 amino acids. The CDR3 region is CASSGRSGNTGELFF. CDR3 in DNA: TGTGCCAGCAGCGGTCGTAGCGGGAACACCGGGGAGCTGTTTTTT. The whole variable domain, filled in from reference TRBV7-3 and TRBJ2-2, reads GAGVSQTPSNKVTEKGKYVELRCDPISGHTALYWYRQSLGQGPEFLIYFQGTGAADDSGLPNDRFFAVRPEGSVSTLKIQRTERGDSAVYLCASSGRSGNTGELFFGEGSRLTVL.

The chain recombines TRBV29-1 with TRBJ1-1; TRBD1 is a possible D gene (6 bases). Germline CDR1 and CDR2: SQVTM and ANQGSEA. The CDR3 loop spans 13 amino acids. V was cut by 4 bases and J by 5 bases, with 14 bases left in between. DNA of the CDR3: TGCAGCGTTGCCACAGGGTTGGAGACTGAAGCTTTCTTT. As protein: CSVATGLETEAFF.

Judged by abundance, this clone is medium-sized (0.01 to 0.1%). The chain recombines TRBV6-6 with TRBJ2-7, with D maybe TRBD2 (7 bases). Trimming stripped 6 bases from V and 6 bases from J, with 15 bases between. From germline, CDR1 is MNHNY and CDR2 SVGAGI (reference sequence). The CDR3 runs to 13 residues. In nucleotides, the CDR3 is TGTGCCAGCAGCGCGGGGGCTCGGGGCGAGCAGTACTTC. This translates into CASSAGARGEQYF.

The CDR3 nucleotides read TGTGCCAGCAGCTTGGCCCGAGGGGAGGTTAGCAATCAGCCCCAGCATTTT. This codes for CASSLARGEVSNQPQHF. V is TRBV5-5 and J is TRBJ1-5; D might be TRBD1 (5 bases). The ends were cut back, 0 bases at V and 0 bases at J, with 13 bases in the middle. This CDR3 has 17 amino acids. CDR1 SGHKS and CDR2 YYEKEE come from the germline V gene (reference sequence).